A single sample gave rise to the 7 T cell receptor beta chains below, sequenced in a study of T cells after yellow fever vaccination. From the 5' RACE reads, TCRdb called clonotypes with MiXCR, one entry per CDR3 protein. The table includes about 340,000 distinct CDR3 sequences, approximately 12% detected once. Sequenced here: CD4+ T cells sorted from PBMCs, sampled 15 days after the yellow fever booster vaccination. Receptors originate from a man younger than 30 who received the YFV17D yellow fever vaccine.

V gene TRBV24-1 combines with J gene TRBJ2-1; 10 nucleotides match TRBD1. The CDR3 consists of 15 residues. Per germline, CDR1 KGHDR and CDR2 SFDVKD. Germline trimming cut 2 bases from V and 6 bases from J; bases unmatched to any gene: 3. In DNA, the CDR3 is TGTGCCACCAGTGATTGGACAGGGGGTCGCAATGAGCAGTTCTTC. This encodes CATSDWTGGRNEQFF.

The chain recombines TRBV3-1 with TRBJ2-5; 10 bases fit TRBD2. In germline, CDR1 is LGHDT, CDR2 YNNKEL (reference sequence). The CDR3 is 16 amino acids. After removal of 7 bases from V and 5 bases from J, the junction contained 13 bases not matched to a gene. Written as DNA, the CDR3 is TGTGCCAGCACCCTGGGGACGCTAGCGGGGGTGGAGACCCAGTACTTC. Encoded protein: CASTLGTLAGVETQYF.

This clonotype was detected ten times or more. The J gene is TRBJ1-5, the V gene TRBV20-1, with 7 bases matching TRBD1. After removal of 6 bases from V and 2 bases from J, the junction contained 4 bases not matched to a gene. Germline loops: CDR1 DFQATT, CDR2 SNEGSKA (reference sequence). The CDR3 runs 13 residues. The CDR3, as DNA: TGCAGTGCGAGACAGGGCGGCAATCAGCCCCAGCATTTT. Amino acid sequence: CSARQGGNQPQHF.

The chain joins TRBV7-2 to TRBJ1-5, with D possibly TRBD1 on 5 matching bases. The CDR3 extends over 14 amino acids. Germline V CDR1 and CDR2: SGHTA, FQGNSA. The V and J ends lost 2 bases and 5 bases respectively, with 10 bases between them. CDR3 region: CASSLSGRDQPQHF. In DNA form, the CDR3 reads TGTGCCAGCAGCTTATCAGGGAGGGATCAGCCCCAGCATTTT. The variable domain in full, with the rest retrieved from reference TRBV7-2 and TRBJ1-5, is GAGVSQSPSNKVTEKGKDVELRCDPISGHTALYWYRQSLGQGLEFLIYFQGNSAPDKSGLPSDRFSAERTGGSVSTLTIQRTQQEDSAVYLCASSLSGRDQPQHFGDGTRLSIL.

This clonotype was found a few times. CDR3 loop: CASRGPNSGANVLTF. In DNA, the CDR3 is TGTGCCAGCAGAGGACCGAACTCTGGGGCCAACGTCCTGACTTTC. The gene calls are TRBV6-5 and TRBJ2-6; D call uncertain. Trimming stripped 6 bases from V and 0 bases from J, with 9 bases between. The CDR3 covers 15 residues. Germline V CDR1 and CDR2: MNHEY, SVGAGI.

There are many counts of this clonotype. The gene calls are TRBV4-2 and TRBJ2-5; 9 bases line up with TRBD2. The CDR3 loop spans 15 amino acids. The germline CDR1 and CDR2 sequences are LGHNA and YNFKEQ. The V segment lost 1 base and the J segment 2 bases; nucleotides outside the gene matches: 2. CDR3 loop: CASSQGAGGQETQYF. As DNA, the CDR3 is TGTGCCAGCAGCCAAGGGGCGGGGGGGCAAGAGACCCAGTACTTC.

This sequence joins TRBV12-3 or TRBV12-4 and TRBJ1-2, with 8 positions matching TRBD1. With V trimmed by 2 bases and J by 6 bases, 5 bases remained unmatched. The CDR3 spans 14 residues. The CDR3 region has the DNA TGTGCCAGCAGTTTACAGGGGGCGCATCATGGCTACACCTTC. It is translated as CASSLQGAHHGYTF.